The rows below give T cell receptor beta chains drawn from one sample of a study of T-cell memory formation after mild COVID-19. Each CDR3 protein is one row after TCRdb ran MiXCR on the 5' RACE reads. The table includes under 250,000 distinct CDR3 sequences, 9.5% detected once. The sequencing input was PBMCs or a T cell subset sorted from them (not recorded which). Receptors originate from a man younger than 30 who had mild COVID-19 (a few samples of this study predate the infection). Cell type and time point are not known. Both conserved end residues are part of each CDR3. Fields, in order: V gene, clone size, D gene, J gene, CDR3 protein, CDR3 DNA. The D gene is left open where the match is weak. Size values are once, few and many counts, or a class for expanded clones, and some rows have none.

V gene: TRBV7-6; clone size: few; D gene: .; J gene: TRBJ2-5; CDR3 protein: CASSLGATQETQYF; CDR3 DNA: TGTGCCAGCAGCTTAGGGGCTACCCAAGAGACCCAGTACTTC
V gene: TRBV5-1; clone size: few; D gene: .; J gene: TRBJ1-1; CDR3 protein: CASGRDGLNTEAFF; CDR3 DNA: TGCGCCAGCGGAAGGGACGGGTTGAACACTGAAGCTTTCTTT
V gene: TRBV29-1; clone size: few; D gene: .; J gene: TRBJ2-5; CDR3 protein: CSVFGGEETQYF; CDR3 DNA: TGCAGCGTATTTGGAGGGGAAGAGACCCAGTACTTC
V gene: TRBV6-6; clone size: few; D gene: .; J gene: TRBJ2-1; CDR3 protein: CASSGDGPSYNEQFF; CDR3 DNA: TGTGCCAGCAGTGGAGACGGACCATCCTACAATGAGCAGTTCTTC
V gene: TRBV10-3; clone size: few; D gene: .; J gene: TRBJ2-4; CDR3 protein: CAISEQSGRGAKNIQYF; CDR3 DNA: TGTGCCATCAGTGAGCAGAGCGGACGAGGGGCCAAAAACATTCAGTACTTC
V gene: TRBV5-4; clone size: many; D gene: .; J gene: TRBJ1-2; CDR3 protein: CASSFPGGGYGYTF; CDR3 DNA: TGTGCCAGCAGCTTCCCGGGGGGCGGCTATGGCTACACCTTC
V gene: TRBV7-3; clone size: many; D gene: .; J gene: TRBJ2-3; CDR3 protein: CASSLNKLDTQYF; CDR3 DNA: TGTGCCAGCAGCCTTAACAAGCTGGATACGCAGTATTTT
V gene: TRBV12-3/TRBV12-4; clone size: .; D gene: .; J gene: TRBJ2-7; CDR3 protein: CASGLRRTTYEQYF; CDR3 DNA: TGTGCCAGCGGCCTAAGGAGGACAACCTACGAGCAGTACTTC
V gene: TRBV7-2; clone size: few; D gene: .; J gene: TRBJ2-5; CDR3 protein: CASSPRAGTETQYF; CDR3 DNA: TGTGCCAGCAGCCCACGGGCGGGGACAGAGACCCAGTACTTC
V gene: TRBV7-2; clone size: .; D gene: .; J gene: TRBJ2-1; CDR3 protein: CASSPQLGSYNEQFF; CDR3 DNA: TGTGCCAGCAGCCCCCAACTGGGGTCCTACAATGAGCAGTTCTTC
V gene: TRBV7-2; clone size: few; D gene: .; J gene: TRBJ2-1; CDR3 protein: CASSLEYRRNEQFF; CDR3 DNA: TGTGCCAGCAGCTTAGAGTACCGGAGGAATGAGCAGTTCTTC
V gene: TRBV27; clone size: few; D gene: .; J gene: TRBJ1-1; CDR3 protein: CASSQTRPANTEAFF; CDR3 DNA: TGTGCCAGCAGTCAGACCCGGCCGGCGAACACTGAAGCTTTCTTT
V gene: TRBV12-3/TRBV12-4; clone size: .; D gene: .; J gene: TRBJ2-1; CDR3 protein: CASSLLDNYAYNEQFF; CDR3 DNA: TGTGCCAGCAGTTTACTCGACAACTATGCCTACAATGAGCAGTTCTTC
V gene: TRBV3-1; clone size: few; D gene: TRBD1; J gene: TRBJ1-1; CDR3 protein: CASSYGQGEAFF; CDR3 DNA: TGTGCCAGCAGCTACGGACAGGGGGAAGCTTTCTTT
V gene: TRBV5-6; clone size: .; D gene: TRBD1; J gene: TRBJ2-5; CDR3 protein: CASSLEQGETQYF; CDR3 DNA: TGTGCCAGCAGCTTGGAACAGGGGGAGACCCAGTACTTC
V gene: TRBV20-1; clone size: many; D gene: .; J gene: TRBJ2-2; CDR3 protein: CSARAGTLVGELFF; CDR3 DNA: TGCAGTGCTAGAGCCGGGACCCTAGTTGGGGAGCTGTTTTTT
V gene: TRBV9; clone size: many; D gene: .; J gene: TRBJ2-7; CDR3 protein: CASSGYVSGEQYF; CDR3 DNA: TGTGCCAGCAGCGGGTACGTTAGTGGCGAGCAGTACTTC
V gene: TRBV20-1; clone size: few; D gene: .; J gene: TRBJ1-5; CDR3 protein: CSAGTRGSNQPQHF; CDR3 DNA: TGCAGTGCAGGTACCAGGGGTAGCAATCAGCCCCAGCATTTT
V gene: TRBV5-1; clone size: many; D gene: .; J gene: TRBJ2-5; CDR3 protein: CASSLALGSAETQYF; CDR3 DNA: TGCGCCAGCAGCTTGGCCCTGGGATCGGCGGAGACCCAGTACTTC
V gene: TRBV9; clone size: few; D gene: TRBD1; J gene: TRBJ2-3; CDR3 protein: CASSTGTGRDTQYF; CDR3 DNA: TGTGCCAGCAGCACCGGGACAGGACGCGATACGCAGTATTTT
V gene: TRBV4-3; clone size: many; D gene: .; J gene: TRBJ1-2; CDR3 protein: CASSQEVAGARVYGYTF; CDR3 DNA: TGCGCCAGCAGCCAAGAGGTGGCGGGGGCGCGGGTCTATGGCTACACCTTC
V gene: TRBV12-3/TRBV12-4; clone size: .; D gene: .; J gene: TRBJ1-5; CDR3 protein: CASGSGQPQHF; CDR3 DNA: TGTGCCAGCGGGAGCGGGCAGCCCCAGCATTTT
V gene: TRBV5-1; clone size: few; D gene: .; J gene: TRBJ2-3; CDR3 protein: CASSLAGNPAGDTQYF; CDR3 DNA: TGCGCCAGCAGCTTGGCCGGAAACCCCGCGGGGGATACGCAGTATTTT
V gene: TRBV4-3; clone size: few; D gene: TRBD2; J gene: TRBJ2-1; CDR3 protein: CASSQAVGLAGGSSYNEQFF; CDR3 DNA: TGCGCCAGCAGCCAAGCCGTTGGACTAGCGGGGGGTAGCTCCTACAATGAGCAGTTCTTC
V gene: TRBV5-1; clone size: many; D gene: .; J gene: TRBJ2-5; CDR3 protein: CASSLGLEVGETQYF; CDR3 DNA: TGCGCCAGCAGCTTAGGCCTAGAGGTGGGAGAGACCCAGTACTTC
V gene: TRBV27; clone size: many; D gene: TRBD2; J gene: TRBJ2-1; CDR3 protein: CASSPTSTSGANEQFF; CDR3 DNA: TGTGCCAGCAGTCCAACATCGACTAGCGGGGCAAATGAGCAGTTCTTC